The 32 T cell receptor beta chains below come from one sample, sequenced in a study of blood T cell repertoires in COVID-19 (dated by TCRdb to the early 2020s). Receptor amplification or capture employed the immunoSEQ multiplex PCR assay. Held by TCRdb, this immuneACCESS table contains in-frame sequences only and omits some clones. Under half of the omission traces to an unresolved V gene where checked; the cause of the rest is unknown. The table for this sample lists around 49,000 clones; almost 80% of them were counted only once. The ten biggest clones cover about 6% of the sample. What was sequenced was PBMCs or T cells enriched from blood (not recorded which). These receptors all stem from a woman aged 50 to 60 with acute COVID-19.

The V gene is TRBV6-5, the J gene TRBJ1-1; 10 bases line up with TRBD1. The V gene end was trimmed by 6 bases and the J gene end by 4 bases; junction bases not matched to a gene: 5. Germline V gene sequence: CDR1 MNHEY, CDR2 SVGAGI. The CDR3 is 14 amino acids. For the CDR3, the DNA is TGTGCCAGCAGAACGACAGGGGGCGGCACTGAAGCTTTCTTT. It encodes CASRTTGGGTEAFF.

The J gene is TRBJ1-5, the V gene TRBV4-2; D is ambiguous. Germline V gives CDR1 LGHNA, CDR2 YNFKEQ. The CDR3 runs 13 residues. The V and J ends lost 1 base and 4 bases respectively, with 5 bases between them. Here the CDR3 reads CASSQGENQPQHF. The CDR3 nucleotides are TGTGCCAGCAGCCAAGGAGAGAATCAGCCCCAGCATTTT.

Only a few counts were recorded for this clone. J is TRBJ1-6 and V is TRBV20-1; D remains unclear. The V gene's germline CDR1 is DFQATT and CDR2 SNEGSKA (reference sequence). Trimming cost V 3 bases and J 7 bases, with 13 bases left between them. The CDR3 runs 14 residues. The CDR3 nucleotides are TGCAGTGCTAGTGTCGGGATACGGAATTCACCCCTCCACTTT. Translation gives CSASVGIRNSPLHF.

This clone was counted a single time. The CDR3 nucleotides are TGTGCCACCGCACGGGACACCAGCACAGATACGCAGTATTTT. The encoded protein is CATARDTSTDTQYF. The rearrangement links TRBV15 to TRBJ2-3, with a tentative D call TRBD1 (6 bases). The CDR3 is 14 amino acids. Trimming took off 8 bases at V and 0 bases at J, with 12 bases between the two ends. From germline, CDR1 is LNHNV and CDR2 YYDKDF (reference sequence).

The chain has TRBV28 and TRBJ1-4; D may be TRBD1 (5 bases). Germline CDR1 reads MDHEN; CDR2 reads SYDVKM. V lost 7 bases, J lost 8 bases, and 11 bases lay in between. This CDR3 comprises 12 residues. The CDR3 sequence: CASNGQGEKLFF. The CDR3 region has the DNA TGTGCCAGCAACGGACAAGGCGAAAAACTGTTTTTT.

The chain combines TRBV1 with TRBJ2-5; TRBD2 was called by the table and not checked on the DNA. TRBV1 is assigned pseudogene status. This CDR3 region has 18 residues. CDR3 region: CTSSQDQGRARIQETQYF. CDR3 in DNA: TGCACCAGCAGCCAAGATCAGGGGAGGGCCCGGATCCAAGAGACCCAGTACTTC.

V and J are TRBV27 and TRBJ1-4; 12 bases align to TRBD1. J gave up 7 bases and V 1 base, and 4 bases lay outside the gene matches. The germline CDR1 and CDR2 sequences are MNHEY and SMNVEV (reference sequence). This CDR3 spans 16 amino acids. The CDR3 region has the DNA TGTGCCAGCAGTTTATGGGACAGGGGGCGTCTTGAAAAACTGTTTTTT. Amino acids: CASSLWDRGRLEKLFF.

Here the CDR3 reads CASGRARGPRDSNHNEQFF. In DNA form, the CDR3 reads TGCGCCAGCGGCCGAGCGCGGGGTCCCCGGGACAGTAACCACAATGAGCAGTTCTTC. V gene TRBV10-2 combines with J gene TRBJ2-1, with D possibly being TRBD1 (7 bases). CDR3 length equals 19 residues. Per the germline V gene, CDR1 is WSHSY and CDR2 is SAAADI. V was pared by 8 bases and J by 5 bases, with 31 bases between.

V gene TRBV24-1 combines with J gene TRBJ2-1, with D possibly TRBD2 on 6 matching bases. With 4 bases removed from V and 7 bases from J, the gap between germline ends came to 10 bases. The CDR3 runs to 13 residues. Per the germline V gene, CDR1 is KGHDR and CDR2 is SFDVKD. CDR3 coding DNA: TGTGCCACCAGTGAAGCCGGAGGGAATGAGCAGTTCTTC. This gives the protein CATSEAGGNEQFF.

V and J are TRBV2 and TRBJ2-7, with D perhaps TRBD1 (6 bases). Germline V gene lookup returns CDR1 SNHLY and CDR2 FYNNEI. V lost 5 bases and J 6 bases, leaving 17 bases between the germline ends. The CDR3 is made up of 14 amino acids. CDR3 residues: CASSIGTSRGEQYF. DNA of the CDR3: TGTGCCAGCAGTATCGGGACATCCCGGGGCGAGCAGTACTTC.

The rearrangement joins TRBV18 to TRBJ1-2, with 7 bases that match TRBD1. Germline trimming cut 6 bases from V and 1 base from J; bases unmatched to any gene: 2. Germline V CDR1 and CDR2: KGHSH, LQKENI. CDR3 length equals 13 residues. In DNA form, the CDR3 reads TGTGCCAGCTCCGGGACAGATAACTATGGCTACACCTTC. Protein sequence: CASSGTDNYGYTF.

The rearrangement uses TRBV28 and TRBJ1-1; unclear D gene. With 6 bases removed from V and 11 bases from J, the gap between germline ends came to 19 bases. CDR3 length: 13 amino acids. Germline V CDR1 and CDR2: MDHEN, SYDVKM. The DNA of the CDR3 is TGTGCCAGCAGCCGACCCCCGGGGTTAGAGGCTTTCTTT. Encoded protein: CASSRPPGLEAFF.

The chain recombines TRBV10-3 with TRBJ2-3; 9 bases fit TRBD2. Looked up from germline, CDR1 is ENHRY and CDR2 is SYGVKD. This CDR3 has 15 residues. The junction had 4 bases not matched to a gene; V was cut back by 6 bases and J by 0 bases. The CDR3 spells CAIREGTSSTDTQYF. DNA of the CDR3: TGTGCCATCAGAGAGGGGACTAGCAGCACAGATACGCAGTATTTT.

The gene calls are TRBV7-8 and TRBJ2-1; D gene uncertain. Deletions cut 5 bases from V and 2 bases from J, with 16 bases between. The germline gives CDR1 SGHVS, CDR2 FQNEAQ. This CDR3 comprises 16 residues. The CDR3 DNA is TGTGCCAGCAGCCGAAGTGACTCCACACCCTACAATGAGCAGTTCTTC. Translated, it gives CASSRSDSTPYNEQFF.

In its sample, this clone was seen a few times. This chain links TRBV9 with TRBJ1-3, with a weak D call TRBD1 (5 bases). Germline V gene data show CDR1 as SGDLS and CDR2 as YYNGEE. Trimming removed 0 bases at V and 1 base at J, with 11 bases between. This CDR3 contains 16 residues. The DNA for the CDR3 is TGTGCCAGCAGCGTAGGGTGGGCAGGGTCTGGAAACACCATATATTTT. It encodes CASSVGWAGSGNTIYF. Using reference TRBV9 and TRBJ1-3 for the parts outside the CDR3, the full variable domain is DSGVTQTPKHLITATGQRVTLRCSPRSGDLSVYWYQQSLDQGLQFLIQYYNGEERAKGNILERFSAQQFPDLHSELNLSSLELGDSALYFCASSVGWAGSGNTIYFGEGSWLTVV.

This clone was detected once. V gene TRBV19 combines with J gene TRBJ2-1, with 8 bases aligning to TRBD2. The V gene end was trimmed by 4 bases and the J gene end by 0 bases; junction bases not matched to a gene: 11. The length of the CDR3 is 18 residues. Germline CDR1 reads LNHDA; CDR2 reads SQIVND (reference sequence). In nucleotides, the CDR3 is TGTGCCAGTAGTAAGGGGGGTACAGGGACTAGCTCCTACAATGAGCAGTTCTTC. Amino acid sequence: CASSKGGTGTSSYNEQFF.

In DNA form, the CDR3 reads TGTGCCAGCAGCTTAGGCGAGGGAGGAGGCTACACCTTC. This translates into CASSLGEGGGYTF. The gene calls are TRBV11-3 and TRBJ1-2; no clear D. CDR3 length: 13 residues. Germline CDR1 SGHNT, CDR2 YENEEA. With 1 base removed from V and 8 bases from J, the gap between germline ends came to 11 bases.

This clone was found once. The chain is built from TRBV11-3 and TRBJ1-1; D not resolved. This CDR3 comprises 15 residues. V was shortened by 3 bases and J by 0 bases, with 11 bases between the two germline ends. CDR1 and CDR2 (germline): SGHNT, YENEEA. The CDR3: CASSLRSSLNTEAFF. The CDR3 coding sequence is TGTGCCAGCAGCTTGAGGTCTTCTTTGAACACTGAAGCTTTCTTT.

The V call is TRBV19, the J call TRBJ1-6; maybe TRBD1 (5 bases). Per germline, CDR1 LNHDA and CDR2 SQIVND (reference sequence). Trimming stripped 7 bases from V and 5 bases from J, with 18 bases between. The CDR3 contains 16 residues. CDR3 protein: CASTAGRGPNNSPLHF. The CDR3 DNA reads TGTGCCAGTACCGCAGGGCGGGGACCCAATAATTCACCCCTCCACTTT.

The DNA of the CDR3 is TGTGCCAGCAGTGAAGGGACTCGGGGGCAGCCCCAGCATTTT. This gives the protein CASSEGTRGQPQHF. The rearrangement joins TRBV2 to TRBJ1-5; tentatively, D is TRBD1 (5 bases). The CDR3 runs to 14 residues. V lost 1 base and J lost 7, with 11 bases in between. Germline V CDR1 and CDR2: SNHLY, FYNNEI.

The chain employs TRBV30 and TRBJ2-4, with D perhaps TRBD1 (6 bases). V was clipped by 2 bases and J by 5 bases, with 10 bases between them. Germline lookup yields CDR1 GTSNPN and CDR2 SVGIG (reference sequence). The CDR3 loop spans 13 amino acids. As DNA, the CDR3 is TGTGCCTGGAGTCAGGGGTCCCAAAACATTCAGTACTTC. Amino acid sequence: CAWSQGSQNIQYF.

CDR3 sequence (DNA): TGCGCCAGCAGCTTGAAGAGGCCGGTGGACACTGAAGCTTTCTTT. Translation gives CASSLKRPVDTEAFF. This sequence joins TRBV5-1 and TRBJ1-1, with no clear D. Trimming left V 1 base short and J 3 bases short, with 13 bases between. This CDR3 contains 15 residues. Germline V gives CDR1 SGHRS, CDR2 YFSETQ.

The chain combines TRBV9 with TRBJ1-2; no clear D. The length of the CDR3 is 12 residues. The V gene lost 4 bases and the J gene lost 3 bases, with 7 bases spanning the gap. CDR1 and CDR2 (germline): SGDLS, YYNGEE. CDR3 coding DNA: TGTGCCAGCAGCTTTAGCCACTATGGCTACACCTTC. This translates into CASSFSHYGYTF.

V is TRBV7-2 and J is TRBJ2-1; 9 bases line up with TRBD2. Germline lookup yields CDR1 SGHTA and CDR2 FQGNSA. There are 14 residues in the CDR3. The J segment lost 6 bases and the V segment lost 4 bases, leaving 4 bases of the junction unmatched. CDR3 protein: CASSSGLAFNEQFF. In DNA, the CDR3 is TGTGCCAGCAGCTCGGGACTAGCTTTCAATGAGCAGTTCTTC.

This clone has a handful of counts. The rearrangement links TRBV7-2 to TRBJ1-2; TRBD1 is a possible D gene (5 bases). Germline V gives CDR1 SGHTA, CDR2 FQGNSA. CDR3 length equals 13 residues. Trimming removed 5 bases from V and 7 bases from J, with 14 bases in between. CDR3 protein: CASSAQTGAGYTF. The CDR3 nucleotides are TGTGCCAGCAGCGCCCAAACTGGGGCTGGCTACACCTTC.

This rearrangement joins TRBV4-2 to TRBJ1-2; D is possibly TRBD1 (5 bases). Germline CDR1 LGHNA, CDR2 YNFKEQ. V dropped 1 base and J dropped 8 bases, with 14 bases sitting between them. The CDR3 consists of 14 residues. The CDR3: CASSQVSGGEGYTF. CDR3 nucleotide sequence: TGTGCCAGCAGCCAAGTTTCCGGGGGTGAGGGCTACACCTTC.

V is TRBV19 and J is TRBJ1-4, with 8 bases identical to TRBD1. With 6 bases clipped from V and 6 bases from J, the junction kept 9 bases outside the gene matches. Germline V gives CDR1 LNHDA, CDR2 SQIVND (reference sequence). This CDR3 has 15 amino acids. In nucleotides, the CDR3 is TGTGCCAGTAGCCTCAGACAGGGGATTTATGAAAAACTGTTTTTT. It translates to CASSLRQGIYEKLFF.

The chain links TRBV9 to TRBJ1-5; maybe TRBD1 (5 bases). CDR3 length: 14 residues. Between the trimmed V and J ends, which lost 7 bases and 1 base, there was a span of 12 bases. Germline CDR1 is SGDLS and CDR2 is YYNGEE. The CDR3 DNA sequence: TGTGCCAGCGGGAGGGAGGGGAGCAATCAGCCCCAGCATTTT. Translation: CASGREGSNQPQHF.

The chain is built from TRBV7-8 and TRBJ2-3, with 12 bases aligning to TRBD2. The J segment lost 11 bases and the V segment lost 5 bases, leaving 5 bases of the junction unmatched. There are 13 residues in the CDR3. In germline, CDR1 is SGHVS, CDR2 FQNEAQ. CDR3 DNA sequence: TGTGCCAGCAGCCCCGCACTAGCGGGGGGGCAGTATTTT. It yields the protein CASSPALAGGQYF.

V is TRBV7-9 and J is TRBJ2-2, with D tentatively TRBD1 (6 bases). Trimming left V 5 bases short and J 0 bases short, with 13 bases between. The CDR3 is 16 amino acids. In germline, CDR1 is SEHNR, CDR2 FQNEAQ (reference sequence). The CDR3 coding sequence is TGTGCCAGCAGCGGACAGCCAGGTTCGAACACCGGGGAGCTGTTTTTT. Protein: CASSGQPGSNTGELFF. Filled out from reference TRBV7-9 and TRBJ2-2, the complete variable domain reads DTGVSQNPRHKITKRGQNVTFRCDPISEHNRLYWYRQTLGQGPEFLTYFQNEAQLEKSRLLSDRFSAERPKGSFSTLEIQRTEQGDSAMYLCASSGQPGSNTGELFFGEGSRLTVL.

This clone was detected only once. V gene TRBV4-2 combines with J gene TRBJ1-1; D remains ambiguous. Germline V gene sequence: CDR1 LGHNA, CDR2 YNFKEQ. The V and J ends lost 0 bases and 1 base respectively, with 9 bases between them. The CDR3 sequence is 15 residues long. CDR3: CASSQDGVGNTEAFF. The CDR3 nucleotides are TGTGCCAGCAGCCAAGACGGGGTTGGGAACACTGAAGCTTTCTTT.

This chain links TRBV6-5 with TRBJ2-7, with D possibly matching TRBD1 (6 bases). V lost 5 bases and J 4 bases, leaving 18 bases between the germline ends. From germline, CDR1 is MNHEY and CDR2 SVGAGI. This CDR3 region has 15 residues. The CDR3 DNA sequence: TGTGCCAGCAGTCTCCGGGACAAACCGCAATACGAGCAGTACTTC. Protein sequence: CASSLRDKPQYEQYF.